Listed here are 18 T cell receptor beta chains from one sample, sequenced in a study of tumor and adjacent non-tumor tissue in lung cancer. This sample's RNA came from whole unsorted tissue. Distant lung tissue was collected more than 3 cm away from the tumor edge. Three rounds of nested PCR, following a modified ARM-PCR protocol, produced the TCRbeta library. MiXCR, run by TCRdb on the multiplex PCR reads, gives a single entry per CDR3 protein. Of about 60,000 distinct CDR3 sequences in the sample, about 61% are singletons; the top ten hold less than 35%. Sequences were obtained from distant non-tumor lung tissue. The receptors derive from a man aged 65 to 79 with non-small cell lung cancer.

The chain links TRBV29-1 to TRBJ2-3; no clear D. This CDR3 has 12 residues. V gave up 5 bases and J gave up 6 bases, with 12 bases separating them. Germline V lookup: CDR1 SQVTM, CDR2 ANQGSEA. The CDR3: CSVRRSGDTQYF. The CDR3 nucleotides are TGCAGCGTTAGAAGGTCCGGGGATACGCAGTATTTT.

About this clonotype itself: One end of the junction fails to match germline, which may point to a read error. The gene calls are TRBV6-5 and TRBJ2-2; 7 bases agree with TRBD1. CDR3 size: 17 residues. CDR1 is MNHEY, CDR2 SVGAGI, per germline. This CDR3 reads CAGRFPGTVMYAGELFF. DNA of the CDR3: TGTGCCGGCAGATTTCCCGGGACAGTGATGTACGCCGGGGAGCTGTTTTTT.

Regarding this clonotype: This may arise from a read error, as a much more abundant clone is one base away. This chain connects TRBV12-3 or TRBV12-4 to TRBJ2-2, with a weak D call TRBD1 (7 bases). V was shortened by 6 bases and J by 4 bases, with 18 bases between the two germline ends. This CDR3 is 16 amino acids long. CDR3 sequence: CASRPGGGSSTGELFF. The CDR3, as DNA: TGTGCCAGCAGGCCAGGGGGAGGCTCGAGCACCGGGGAGCTGTTTTTT.

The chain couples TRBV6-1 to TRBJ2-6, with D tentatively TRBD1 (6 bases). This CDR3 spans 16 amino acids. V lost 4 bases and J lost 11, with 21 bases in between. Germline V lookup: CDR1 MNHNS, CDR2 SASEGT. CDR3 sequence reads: CASSAKDSSGADVLTF. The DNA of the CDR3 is TGTGCCAGCAGTGCCAAGGACAGCTCTGGGGCAGACGTCCTGACTTTC.

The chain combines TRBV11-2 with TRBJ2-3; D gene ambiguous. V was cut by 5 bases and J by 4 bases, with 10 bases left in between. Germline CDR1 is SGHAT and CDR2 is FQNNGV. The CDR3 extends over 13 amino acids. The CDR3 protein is CASSQLSADTQYF. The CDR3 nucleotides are TGTGCCAGCAGCCAGCTAAGCGCAGATACGCAGTATTTT.

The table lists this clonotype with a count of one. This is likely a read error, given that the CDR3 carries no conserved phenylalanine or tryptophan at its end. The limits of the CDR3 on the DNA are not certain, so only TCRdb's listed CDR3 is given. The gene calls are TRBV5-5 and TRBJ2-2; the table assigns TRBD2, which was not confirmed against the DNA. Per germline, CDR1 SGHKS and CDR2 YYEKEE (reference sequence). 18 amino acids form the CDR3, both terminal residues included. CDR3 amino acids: CASSPKGLAGTQPGEMFY.

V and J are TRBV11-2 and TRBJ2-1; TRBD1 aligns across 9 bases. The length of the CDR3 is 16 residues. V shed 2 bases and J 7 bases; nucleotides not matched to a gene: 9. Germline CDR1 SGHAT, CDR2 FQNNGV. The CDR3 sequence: CASSLRTGGWSNEQFF. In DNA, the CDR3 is TGTGCCAGCAGCTTACGCACAGGGGGCTGGAGTAATGAGCAGTTCTTC.

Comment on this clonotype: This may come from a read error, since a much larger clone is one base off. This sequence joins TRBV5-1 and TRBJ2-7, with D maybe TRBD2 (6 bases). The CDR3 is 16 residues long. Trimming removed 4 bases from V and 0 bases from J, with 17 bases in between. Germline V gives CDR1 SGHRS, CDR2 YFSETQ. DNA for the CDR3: TGCGCCAGCAGCGCAAACCGGGACTCGAGCTCCTACGAGCAGTACTTC. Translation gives CASSANRDSSSYEQYF.

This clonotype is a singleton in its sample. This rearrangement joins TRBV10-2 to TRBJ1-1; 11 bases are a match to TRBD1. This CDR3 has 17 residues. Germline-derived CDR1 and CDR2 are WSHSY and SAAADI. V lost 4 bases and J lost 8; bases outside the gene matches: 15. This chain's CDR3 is CASSGAWTGGEMTEAFF. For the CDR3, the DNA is TGCGCCAGCAGTGGGGCCTGGACAGGGGGCGAAATGACCGAAGCTTTCTTT.

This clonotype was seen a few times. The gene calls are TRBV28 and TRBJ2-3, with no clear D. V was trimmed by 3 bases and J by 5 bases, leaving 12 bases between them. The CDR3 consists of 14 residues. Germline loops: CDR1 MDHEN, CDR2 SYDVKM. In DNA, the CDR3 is TGTGCCAGCAGTTTTGAAGGGAACCGAGATACGCAGTATTTT. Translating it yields CASSFEGNRDTQYF. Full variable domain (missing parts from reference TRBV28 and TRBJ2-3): DVKVTQSSRYLVKRTGEKVFLECVQDMDHENMFWYRQDPGLGLRLIYFSYDVKMKEKGDIPEGYSVSREKKERFSLILESASTNQTSMYLCASSFEGNRDTQYFGPGTRLTVL.

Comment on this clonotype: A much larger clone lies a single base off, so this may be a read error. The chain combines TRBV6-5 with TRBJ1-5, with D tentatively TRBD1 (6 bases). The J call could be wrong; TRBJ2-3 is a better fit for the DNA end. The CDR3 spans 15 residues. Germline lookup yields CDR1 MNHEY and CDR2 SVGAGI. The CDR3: CASRSGVYSNQPQYF. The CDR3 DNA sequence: TGTGCCAGCAGGTCAGGGGTCTATAGCAATCAGCCCCAGTATTTT.

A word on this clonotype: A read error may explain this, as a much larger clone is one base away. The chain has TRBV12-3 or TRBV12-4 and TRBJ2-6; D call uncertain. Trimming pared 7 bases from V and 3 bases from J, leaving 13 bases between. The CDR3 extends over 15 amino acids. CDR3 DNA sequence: TGTGCCAGCAATTTGATGGGCTTTGGGGCCAACGTCCTGACTTTC. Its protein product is CASNLMGFGANVLTF.

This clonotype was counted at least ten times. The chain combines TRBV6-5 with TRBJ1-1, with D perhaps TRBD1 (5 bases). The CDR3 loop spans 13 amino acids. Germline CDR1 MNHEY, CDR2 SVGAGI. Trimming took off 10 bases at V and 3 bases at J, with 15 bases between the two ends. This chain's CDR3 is CATTTREDTEAFF. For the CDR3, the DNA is TGTGCCACTACGACCAGGGAAGACACTGAAGCTTTCTTT.

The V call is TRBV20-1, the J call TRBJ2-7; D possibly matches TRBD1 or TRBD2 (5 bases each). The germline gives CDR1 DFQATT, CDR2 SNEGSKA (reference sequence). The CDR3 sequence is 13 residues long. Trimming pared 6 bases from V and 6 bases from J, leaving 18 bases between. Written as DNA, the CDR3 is TGCAGTGCCCCAGGGACCCGTGCCGGCGAGCAGTACTTC. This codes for CSAPGTRAGEQYF.

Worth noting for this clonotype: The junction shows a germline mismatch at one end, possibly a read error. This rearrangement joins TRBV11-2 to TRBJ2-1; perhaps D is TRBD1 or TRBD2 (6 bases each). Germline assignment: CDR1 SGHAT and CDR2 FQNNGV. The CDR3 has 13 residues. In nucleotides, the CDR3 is TGTGCCAGGGGCATCCCCAAGGGGGGTGAGCGGTTCTTC. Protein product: CARGIPKGGERFF.

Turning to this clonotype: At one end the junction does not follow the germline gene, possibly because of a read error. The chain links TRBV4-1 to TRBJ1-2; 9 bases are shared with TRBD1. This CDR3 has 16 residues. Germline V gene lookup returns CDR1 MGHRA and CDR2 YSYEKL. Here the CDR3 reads CANSHTQDRGGYGYTF. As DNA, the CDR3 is TGCGCCAACAGCCATACTCAGGACAGGGGTGGATATGGCTACACCTTC.

The CDR3 coding sequence is TGTGCCAGCAACTTTCCCTCGGGTGAGCAGTTCTTC. This translates into CASNFPSGEQFF. This chain links TRBV7-9 with TRBJ2-1; D not certain. CDR3 length equals 12 residues. Trimming removed 7 bases at V and 9 bases at J, with 13 bases between. CDR1 SEHNR and CDR2 FQNEAQ come from the germline V gene (reference sequence).

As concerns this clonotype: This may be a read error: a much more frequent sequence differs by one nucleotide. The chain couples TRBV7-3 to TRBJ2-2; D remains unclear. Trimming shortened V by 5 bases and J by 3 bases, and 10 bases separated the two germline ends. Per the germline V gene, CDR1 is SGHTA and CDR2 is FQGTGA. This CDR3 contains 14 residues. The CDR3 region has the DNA TGTGCCAGCAGCCCCGATCGGGACACCGGGGAGCTGTTTTTT. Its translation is CASSPDRDTGELFF.